This T cell receptor (beta chain) emerged from a study of blood T cells in healthy people across ages. About the study: About one barcoded beta molecule per two T cells came from capture by template switching.

Alongside a J-beta primer mix, a sample-barcoded 5' primer served in a second PCR lasting roughly 7 to 11 cycles. Each sample yielded at least 2.5 million CDR3-containing paired-end reads. Each CDR3 protein gets one entry after TCRdb re-called the 5' RACE reads with MiXCR. The data show about 1.1 million distinct CDR3 sequences, with approximately 38% seen just once and 13% held by the top ten. Every donor contributed roughly 10 milliliters of peripheral blood by blood draw. In germline, CDR1 is SGHTA, CDR2 FQGNSA. Trimming shortened V by 6 bases and J by 3 bases, and 19 bases separated the two germline ends. The CDR3 covers 16 residues.

This clonotype was sampled from a man aged 18 to 30 in good health. Input material: blood. The chain has TRBV7-2 and TRBJ2-3; D possibly matches TRBD1 or TRBD2 (7 bases each). DNA for the CDR3: TGTGCCAGCAGTCCCGGGGGGACAGCCCTAACAGATACGCAGTATTTT. As protein: CASSPGGTALTDTQYF. Full variable domain (rest looked up from reference TRBV7-2 and TRBJ2-3): GAGVSQSPSNKVTEKGKDVELRCDPISGHTALYWYRQSLGQGLEFLIYFQGNSAPDKSGLPSDRFSAERTGGSVSTLTIQRTQQEDSAVYLCASSPGGTALTDTQYFGPGTRLTVL.